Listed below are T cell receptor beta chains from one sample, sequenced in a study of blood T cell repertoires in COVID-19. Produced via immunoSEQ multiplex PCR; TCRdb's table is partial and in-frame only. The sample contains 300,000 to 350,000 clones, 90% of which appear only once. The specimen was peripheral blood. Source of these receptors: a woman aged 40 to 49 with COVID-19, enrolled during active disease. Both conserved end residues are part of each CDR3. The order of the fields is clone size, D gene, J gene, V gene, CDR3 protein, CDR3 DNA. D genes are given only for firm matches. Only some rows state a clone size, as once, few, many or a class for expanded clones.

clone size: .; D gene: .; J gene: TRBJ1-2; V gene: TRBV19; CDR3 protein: CASTTTGNYGYTF; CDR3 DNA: TGTGCCAGTACCACGACGGGAAACTATGGCTACACCTTC
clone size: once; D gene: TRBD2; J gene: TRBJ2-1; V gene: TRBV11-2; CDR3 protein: CASSSGTIYNEQFF; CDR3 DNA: TGTGCCAGCAGCTCCGGGACTATCTACAATGAGCAGTTCTTC
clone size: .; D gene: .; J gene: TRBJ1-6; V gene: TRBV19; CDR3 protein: CASSNPRGYNSPLHF; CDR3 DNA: TGTGCCAGTAGCAACCCCAGGGGTTATAATTCACCCCTCCACTTT
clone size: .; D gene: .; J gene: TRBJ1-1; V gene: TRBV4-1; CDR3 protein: CASSSQSGVRNTEAFF; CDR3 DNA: TGCGCCAGCAGCTCTCAGTCGGGGGTGAGGAACACTGAAGCTTTCTTT
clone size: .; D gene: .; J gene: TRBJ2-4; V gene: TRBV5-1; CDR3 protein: CASSLVPGKNIQYF; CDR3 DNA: TGCGCCAGCAGCTTAGTACCGGGAAAAAACATTCAGTACTTC
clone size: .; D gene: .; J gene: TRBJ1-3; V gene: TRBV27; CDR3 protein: CASRERSGNTIYF; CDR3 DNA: TGTGCCAGTCGGGAAAGGTCTGGAAACACCATATATTTT
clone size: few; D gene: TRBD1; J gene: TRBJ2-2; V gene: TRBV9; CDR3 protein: CASSPRDRSVTGELFF; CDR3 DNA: TGTGCCAGCAGCCCCCGGGACAGGAGTGTTACCGGGGAGCTGTTTTTT
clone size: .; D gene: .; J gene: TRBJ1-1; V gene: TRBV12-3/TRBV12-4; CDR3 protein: CATRIGRGTEAFF; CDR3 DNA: TGTGCCACACGGATAGGGCGGGGCACTGAAGCTTTCTTT
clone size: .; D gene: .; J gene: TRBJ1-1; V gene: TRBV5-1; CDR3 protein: CASSVSGYEAFF; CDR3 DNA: TGCGCCAGCAGCGTATCAGGGTATGAAGCTTTCTTT
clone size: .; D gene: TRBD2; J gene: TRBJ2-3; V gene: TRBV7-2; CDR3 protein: CASSSLAGITDTQYF; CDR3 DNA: TGTGCCAGCAGCTCACTAGCGGGTATTACAGATACGCAGTATTTT
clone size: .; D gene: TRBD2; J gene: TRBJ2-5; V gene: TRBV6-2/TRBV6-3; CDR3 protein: CASSYGTSGLTQYF; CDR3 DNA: TGTGCCAGCAGTTACGGGACTAGCGGACTTACCCAGTACTTC
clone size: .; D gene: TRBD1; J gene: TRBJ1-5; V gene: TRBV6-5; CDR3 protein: CASSFTGDSNQPQHF; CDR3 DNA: TGTGCCAGCAGTTTTACAGGGGATAGCAATCAGCCCCAGCATTTT
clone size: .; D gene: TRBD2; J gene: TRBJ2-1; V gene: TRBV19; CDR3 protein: CASSIAGTSVHNEQFF; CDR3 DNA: TGTGCCAGTAGTATAGCCGGGACTAGTGTCCACAATGAGCAGTTCTTC
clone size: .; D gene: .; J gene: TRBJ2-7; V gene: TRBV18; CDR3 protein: CASSPAVSEQYF; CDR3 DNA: TGTGCCAGCTCACCGGCCGTAAGCGAGCAGTACTTC
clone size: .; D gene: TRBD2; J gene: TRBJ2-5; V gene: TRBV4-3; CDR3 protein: CASSQDLRLAKETQYF; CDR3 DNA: TGCGCCAGCAGCCAAGATTTGAGACTAGCAAAAGAGACCCAGTACTTC
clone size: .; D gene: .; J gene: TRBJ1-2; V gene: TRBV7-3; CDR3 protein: CASSDRRGGRDYGYTF; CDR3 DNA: TGTGCCAGCAGCGACCGTAGAGGGGGAAGAGACTATGGCTACACCTTC
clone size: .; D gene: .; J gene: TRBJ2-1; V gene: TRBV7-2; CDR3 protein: CASSLGVGMAHEQFF; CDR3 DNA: TGTGCCAGCAGCTTAGGGGTCGGGATGGCACACGAGCAGTTCTTC
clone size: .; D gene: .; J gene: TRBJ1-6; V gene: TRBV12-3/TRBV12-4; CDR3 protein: CASSTGVQSPLHF; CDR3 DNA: TGTGCCAGCAGTACAGGAGTCCAATCACCCCTCCACTTT
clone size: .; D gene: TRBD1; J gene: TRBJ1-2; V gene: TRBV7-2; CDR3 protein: CASSLGGDRGRGGYTF; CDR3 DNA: TGTGCCAGCAGCTTAGGCGGGGACAGGGGGCGAGGGGGCTACACCTTC
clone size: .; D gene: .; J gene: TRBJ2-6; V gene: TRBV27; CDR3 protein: CASRPLGVGANVLTF; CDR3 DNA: TGTGCCAGCAGGCCCCTCGGTGTAGGGGCCAACGTCCTGACTTTC
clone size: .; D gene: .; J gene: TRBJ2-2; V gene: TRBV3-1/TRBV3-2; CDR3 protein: CASMRGTNTGELFF; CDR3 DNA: TGTGCCAGCATGCGGGGAACGAACACCGGGGAGCTGTTTTTT
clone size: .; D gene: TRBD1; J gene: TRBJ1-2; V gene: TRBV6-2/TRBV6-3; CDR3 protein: CASSYGTGGANYGYTF; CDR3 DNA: TGTGCCAGCAGTTATGGGACAGGGGGCGCGAACTATGGCTACACCTTC
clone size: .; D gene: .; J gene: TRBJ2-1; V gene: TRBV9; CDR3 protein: CASSVDPLGGEGNEQFF; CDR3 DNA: TGTGCCAGCAGCGTAGATCCGTTGGGGGGTGAAGGGAATGAGCAGTTCTTC
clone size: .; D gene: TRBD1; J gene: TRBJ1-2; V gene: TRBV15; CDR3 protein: CATSREMTGTAGYTF; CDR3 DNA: TGTGCCACCAGCAGAGAGATGACAGGGACCGCTGGCTACACCTTC
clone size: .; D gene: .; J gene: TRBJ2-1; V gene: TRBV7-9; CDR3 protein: CATRGGRGEQFF; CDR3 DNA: TGTGCAACCAGGGGCGGGAGAGGCGAGCAGTTCTTC
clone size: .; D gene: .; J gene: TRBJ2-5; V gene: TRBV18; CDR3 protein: CASSYNPGLQETQYF; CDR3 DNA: TGTGCCAGCTCCTACAATCCGGGACTCCAAGAGACCCAGTACTTC
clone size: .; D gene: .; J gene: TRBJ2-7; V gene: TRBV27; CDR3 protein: CASSLDLASYEQYF; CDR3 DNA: TGTGCCAGCAGTTTAGACTTGGCCTCCTACGAGCAGTACTTC
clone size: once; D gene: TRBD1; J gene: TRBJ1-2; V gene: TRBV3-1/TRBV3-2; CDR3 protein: CASSRSRGDGYGYTF; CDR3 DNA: TGTGCCAGCAGCCGTTCCAGGGGGGATGGCTATGGCTACACCTTC
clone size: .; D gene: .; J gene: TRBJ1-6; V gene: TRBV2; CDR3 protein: CASSQDHNSPLHF; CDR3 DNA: TGTGCCAGCAGTCAGGATCATAATTCACCCCTCCACTTT
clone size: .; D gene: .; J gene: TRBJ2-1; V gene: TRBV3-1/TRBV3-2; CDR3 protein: CASSQELVETGEQFF; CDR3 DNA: TGTGCCAGCAGCCAAGAGTTAGTGGAGACAGGTGAGCAGTTCTTC
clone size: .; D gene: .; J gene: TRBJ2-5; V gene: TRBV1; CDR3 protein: CTSSQPSGGALKTQYF; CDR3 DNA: TGCACCAGCAGCCAACCTAGCGGGGGGGCGTTGAAGACCCAGTACTTC
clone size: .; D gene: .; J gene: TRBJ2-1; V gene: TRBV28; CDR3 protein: CASSPHRGAPPNEQFF; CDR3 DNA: TGTGCCAGCAGTCCCCACCGAGGAGCCCCCCCCAATGAGCAGTTCTTC
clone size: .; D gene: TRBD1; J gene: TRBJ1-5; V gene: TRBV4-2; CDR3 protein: CASSQGGDRGYNQPQHF; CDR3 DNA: TGTGCCAGCAGCCAAGGGGGGGACAGGGGCTACAATCAGCCCCAGCATTTT
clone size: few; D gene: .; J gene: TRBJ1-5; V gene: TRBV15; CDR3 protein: CATSRARGGGNQPQHF; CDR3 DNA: TGTGCCACCAGCAGGGCGAGGGGGGGCGGTAATCAGCCCCAGCATTTT
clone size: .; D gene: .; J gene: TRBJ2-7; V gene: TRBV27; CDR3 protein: CASSWSSDTAYEQYF; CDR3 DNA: TGTGCCAGCAGTTGGAGCAGCGATACCGCCTACGAGCAGTACTTC
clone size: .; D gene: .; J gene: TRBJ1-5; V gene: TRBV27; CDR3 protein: CASSWGGQGNQPQHF; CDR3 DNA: TGTGCCAGCAGTTGGGGGGGGCAAGGGAATCAGCCCCAGCATTTT
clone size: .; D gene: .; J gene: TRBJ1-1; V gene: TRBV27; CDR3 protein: CASSPPNANTEAFF; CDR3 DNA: TGTGCCAGCAGTCCACCTAACGCTAACACTGAAGCTTTCTTT
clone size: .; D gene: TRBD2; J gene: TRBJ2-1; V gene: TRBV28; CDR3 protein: CASRPPGLAQNEQFF; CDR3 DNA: TGTGCCAGCAGACCTCCGGGACTAGCTCAAAATGAGCAGTTCTTC
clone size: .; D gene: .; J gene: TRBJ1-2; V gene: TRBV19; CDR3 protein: CASSLGRVRANYGYTF; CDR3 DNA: TGTGCCAGTAGTCTTGGTCGGGTGAGAGCTAACTATGGCTACACCTTC
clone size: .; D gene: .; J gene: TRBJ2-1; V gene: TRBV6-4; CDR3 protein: CASSDRDNNEQFF; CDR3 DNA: TGTGCCAGCAGTGACCGGGACAACAATGAGCAGTTCTTC
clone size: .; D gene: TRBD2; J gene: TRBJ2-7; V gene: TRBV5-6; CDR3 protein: CASSLLPRTRLGSEQYF; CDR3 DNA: TGTGCCAGCAGCTTGCTACCCAGGACTAGGCTGGGGAGCGAGCAGTACTTC
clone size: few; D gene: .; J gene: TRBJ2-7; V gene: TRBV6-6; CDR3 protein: CASSYVREPYEQYF; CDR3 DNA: TGTGCCAGCAGTTACGTCAGGGAACCCTACGAGCAGTACTTC
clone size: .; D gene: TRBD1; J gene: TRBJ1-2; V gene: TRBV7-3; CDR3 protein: CASSLGQGANYGYTF; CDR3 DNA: TGTGCCAGCAGCCTGGGACAGGGGGCCAACTATGGCTACACCTTC
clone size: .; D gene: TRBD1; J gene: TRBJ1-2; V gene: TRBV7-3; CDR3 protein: CASSPTGTGVGGYTF; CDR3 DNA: TGTGCCAGCAGCCCTACCGGGACAGGGGTAGGTGGCTACACCTTC
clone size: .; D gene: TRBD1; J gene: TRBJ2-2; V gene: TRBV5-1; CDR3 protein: CASSLEGAYTGELFF; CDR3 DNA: TGCGCCAGCAGCTTGGAGGGGGCGTACACCGGGGAGCTGTTTTTT
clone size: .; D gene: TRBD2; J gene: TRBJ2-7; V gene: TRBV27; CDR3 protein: CASSLAGTSGVYEQYF; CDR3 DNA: TGTGCCAGCAGTCTCGCCGGGACTAGCGGGGTCTACGAGCAGTACTTC
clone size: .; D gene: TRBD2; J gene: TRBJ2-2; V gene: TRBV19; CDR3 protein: CASSLLTSGAPGELFF; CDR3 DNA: TGTGCCAGTAGTTTGCTGACTAGCGGAGCCCCCGGGGAGCTGTTTTTT
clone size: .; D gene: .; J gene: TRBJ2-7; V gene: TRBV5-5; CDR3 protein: CASGTYGYEQYF; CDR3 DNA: TGTGCCAGCGGTACGTACGGTTACGAGCAGTACTTC